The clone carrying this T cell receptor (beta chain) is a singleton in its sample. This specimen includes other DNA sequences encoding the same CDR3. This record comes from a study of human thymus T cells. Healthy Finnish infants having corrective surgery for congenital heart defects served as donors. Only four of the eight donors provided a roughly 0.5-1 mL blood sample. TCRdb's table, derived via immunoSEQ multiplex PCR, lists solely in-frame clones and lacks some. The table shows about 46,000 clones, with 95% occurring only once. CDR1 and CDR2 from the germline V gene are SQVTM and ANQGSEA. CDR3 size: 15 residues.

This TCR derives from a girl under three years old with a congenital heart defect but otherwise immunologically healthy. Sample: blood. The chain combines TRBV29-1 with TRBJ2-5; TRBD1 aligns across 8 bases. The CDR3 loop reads CSSAGQGAIGGTQYF. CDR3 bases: TGCAGTTCCGCGGGTCAGGGGGCGATAGGGGGGACCCAGTACTTC.